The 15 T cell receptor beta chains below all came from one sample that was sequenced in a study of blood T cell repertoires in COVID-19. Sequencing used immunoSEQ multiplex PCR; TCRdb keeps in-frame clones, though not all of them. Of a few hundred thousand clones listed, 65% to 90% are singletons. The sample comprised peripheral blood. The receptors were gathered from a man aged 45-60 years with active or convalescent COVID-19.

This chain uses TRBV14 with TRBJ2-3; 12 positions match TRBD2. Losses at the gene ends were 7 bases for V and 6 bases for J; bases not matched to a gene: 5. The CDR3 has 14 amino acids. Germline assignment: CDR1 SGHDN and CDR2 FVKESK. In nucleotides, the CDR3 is TGTGCCAGCAACCGACTAGCGGGAGAGGATACGCAGTATTTT. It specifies CASNRLAGEDTQYF. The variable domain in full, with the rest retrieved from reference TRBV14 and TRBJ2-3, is EAGVTQFPSHSVIEKGQTVTLRCDPISGHDNLYWYRRVMGKEIKFLLHFVKESKQDESGMPNNRFLAERTGGTYSTLKVQPAELEDSGVYFCASNRLAGEDTQYFGPGTRLTVL.

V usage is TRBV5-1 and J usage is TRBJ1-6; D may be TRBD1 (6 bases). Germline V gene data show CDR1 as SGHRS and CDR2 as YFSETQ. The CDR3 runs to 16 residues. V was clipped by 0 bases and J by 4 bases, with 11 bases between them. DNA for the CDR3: TGCGCCAGCAGCTTGGCAGGGGTCCTTTATAATTCACCCCTCCACTTT. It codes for CASSLAGVLYNSPLHF.

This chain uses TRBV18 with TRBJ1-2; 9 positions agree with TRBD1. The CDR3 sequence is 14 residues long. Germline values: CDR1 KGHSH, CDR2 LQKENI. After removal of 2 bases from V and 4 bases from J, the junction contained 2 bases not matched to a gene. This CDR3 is CASSPGTGSYGYTF. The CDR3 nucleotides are TGTGCCAGCTCACCAGGGACAGGGTCCTATGGCTACACCTTC.

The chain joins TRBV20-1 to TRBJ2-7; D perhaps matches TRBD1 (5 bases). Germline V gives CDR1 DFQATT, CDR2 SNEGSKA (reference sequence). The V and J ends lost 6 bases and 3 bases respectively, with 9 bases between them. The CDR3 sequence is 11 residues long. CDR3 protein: CSARDHYEQYF. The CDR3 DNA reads TGCAGTGCCAGGGATCACTACGAGCAGTACTTC.

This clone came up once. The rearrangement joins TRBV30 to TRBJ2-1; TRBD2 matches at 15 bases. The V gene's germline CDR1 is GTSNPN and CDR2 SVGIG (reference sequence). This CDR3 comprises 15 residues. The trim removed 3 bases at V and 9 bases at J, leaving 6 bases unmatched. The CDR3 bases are TGTGCCTGGAGGGGGACTAGCGGGAGGAGCGGTGAGCAGTTCTTC. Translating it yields CAWRGTSGRSGEQFF.

The CDR3 sequence is CASSLWTGSYEQYF. The CDR3 region has the DNA TGCGCCAGCAGCTTGTGGACGGGGTCCTACGAGCAGTACTTC. V and J are TRBV5-1 and TRBJ2-7; perhaps TRBD2 as D (5 bases). This CDR3 spans 14 amino acids. CDR1 and CDR2 from the germline V gene are SGHRS and YFSETQ. V lost 1 base to trimming and J lost 1 base, with 9 bases between them.

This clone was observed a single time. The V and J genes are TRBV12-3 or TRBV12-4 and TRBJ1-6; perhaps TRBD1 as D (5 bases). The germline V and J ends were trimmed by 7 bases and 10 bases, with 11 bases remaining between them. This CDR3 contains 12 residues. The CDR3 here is CASNQGSSPLHF. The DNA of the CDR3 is TGTGCCAGCAATCAGGGAAGCTCACCCCTCCACTTT.

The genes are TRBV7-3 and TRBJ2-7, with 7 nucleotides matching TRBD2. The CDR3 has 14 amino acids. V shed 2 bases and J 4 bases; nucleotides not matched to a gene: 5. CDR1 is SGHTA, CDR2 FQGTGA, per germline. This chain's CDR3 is CASSLGGSGYEQYF. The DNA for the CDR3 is TGTGCCAGCAGCTTAGGCGGGAGTGGATACGAGCAGTACTTC.

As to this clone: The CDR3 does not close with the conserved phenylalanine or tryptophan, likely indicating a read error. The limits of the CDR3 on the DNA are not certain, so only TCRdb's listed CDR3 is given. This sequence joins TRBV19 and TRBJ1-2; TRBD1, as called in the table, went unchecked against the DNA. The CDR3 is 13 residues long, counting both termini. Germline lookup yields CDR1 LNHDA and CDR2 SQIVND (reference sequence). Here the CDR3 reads CASSSGTGLSSSR.

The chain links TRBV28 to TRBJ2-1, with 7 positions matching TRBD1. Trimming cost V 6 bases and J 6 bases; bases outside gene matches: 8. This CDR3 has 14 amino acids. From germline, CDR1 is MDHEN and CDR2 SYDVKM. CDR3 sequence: CASRPRTGTNEQFF. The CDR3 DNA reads TGTGCCAGCAGACCCCGGACAGGAACCAATGAGCAGTTCTTC. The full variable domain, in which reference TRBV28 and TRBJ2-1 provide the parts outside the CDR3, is DVKVTQSSRYLVKRTGEKVFLECVQDMDHENMFWYRQDPGLGLRLIYFSYDVKMKEKGDIPEGYSVSREKKERFSLILESASTNQTSMYLCASRPRTGTNEQFFGPGTRLTVL.

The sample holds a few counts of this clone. In DNA form, the CDR3 reads TGTGCCAGCCCCGGGACAACCACCGGGGAGCTGTTTTTT. Its protein is CASPGTTTGELFF. V usage is TRBV2 and J usage is TRBJ2-2; D may be TRBD1 (6 bases). Germline values: CDR1 SNHLY, CDR2 FYNNEI. Deletions cut 8 bases from V and 4 bases from J, with 11 bases between. This CDR3 has 13 residues.

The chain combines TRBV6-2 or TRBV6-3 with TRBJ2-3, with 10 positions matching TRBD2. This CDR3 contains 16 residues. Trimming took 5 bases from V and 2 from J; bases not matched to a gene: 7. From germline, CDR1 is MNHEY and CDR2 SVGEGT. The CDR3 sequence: CASSPLSGRPTDTQYF. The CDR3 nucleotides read TGTGCCAGCAGTCCCCTTAGCGGGAGGCCCACAGATACGCAGTATTTT.

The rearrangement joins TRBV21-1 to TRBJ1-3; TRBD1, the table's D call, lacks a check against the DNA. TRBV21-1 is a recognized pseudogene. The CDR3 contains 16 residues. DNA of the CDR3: TGTGCCAGCAGCAAAGGGGGGACAAAGAGAGGAAACACCATATATTTT. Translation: CASSKGGTKRGNTIYF.

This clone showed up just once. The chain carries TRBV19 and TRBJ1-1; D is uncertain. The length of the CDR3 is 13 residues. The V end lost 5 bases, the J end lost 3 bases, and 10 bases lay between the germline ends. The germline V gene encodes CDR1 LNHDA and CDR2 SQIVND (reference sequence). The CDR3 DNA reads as TGTGCCAGTAGTTACGAGGAGTACACTGAAGCTTTCTTT. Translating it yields CASSYEEYTEAFF.

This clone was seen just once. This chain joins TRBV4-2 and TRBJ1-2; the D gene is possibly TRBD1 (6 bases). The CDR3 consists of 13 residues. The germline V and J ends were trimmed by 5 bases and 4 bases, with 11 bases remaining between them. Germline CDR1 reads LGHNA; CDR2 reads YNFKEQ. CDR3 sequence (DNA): TGTGCCAGCAGCTCGGACAGCTCCTATGGCTACACCTTC. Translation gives CASSSDSSYGYTF.